These T cell receptor beta chains were read from a single sample in a study of T cells in Graves' hyperthyroidism and ophthalmopathy. From the multiplex PCR reads, TCRdb called clonotypes with MiXCR, one entry per CDR3 protein. The data contain 300,000 or so distinct CDR3 sequences, about 17% of them singletons. The source material was blood. All receptors derive from a woman aged 55-70 years with Graves' ophthalmopathy. The CDR3 runs from the conserved cysteine through the conserved F or W. Fields, in order: J gene, clone size, D gene, V gene, CDR3 DNA, CDR3 protein. D genes are given only for firm matches. Clone size is given for some rows only: seen once, a few or many times, or a class if the clone is expanded.

j_gene: TRBJ1-1; abundance: many; d_gene: NA; v_gene: TRBV2; CDR3nt: TGTGCCAGCAGTGAATCGCGAGGGGGGAACACTGAAGCTTTCTTT; CDR3aa: CASSESRGGNTEAFF
j_gene: TRBJ2-3; abundance: many; d_gene: NA; v_gene: TRBV20-1; CDR3nt: TGCAGTGCCAGAGGGACATCAGTCACAGATACGCAGTATTTT; CDR3aa: CSARGTSVTDTQYF
j_gene: TRBJ2-1; abundance: NA; d_gene: NA; v_gene: TRBV6-4; CDR3nt: TGTGCCAGCAGTGTTGACATCTACAATGAGCAGTTCTTC; CDR3aa: CASSVDIYNEQFF
j_gene: TRBJ1-2; abundance: NA; d_gene: TRBD1; v_gene: TRBV3-1; CDR3nt: TGTGCCAGCAGCCAAGAACAGGGGAGCTATGGCTACACCTTC; CDR3aa: CASSQEQGSYGYTF
j_gene: TRBJ2-2; abundance: few; d_gene: NA; v_gene: TRBV20-1; CDR3nt: TGCAGTGCTAGAGATCTGGGGAGGACGAACACCGGGGAGCTGTTTTTT; CDR3aa: CSARDLGRTNTGELFF
j_gene: TRBJ2-7; abundance: NA; d_gene: TRBD2; v_gene: TRBV6-2/TRBV6-3; CDR3nt: TGTGCCAGCACCAAGGGACTAGCGGGCTACGAGCAGTACTTC; CDR3aa: CASTKGLAGYEQYF
j_gene: TRBJ2-1; abundance: NA; d_gene: TRBD2; v_gene: TRBV20-1; CDR3nt: TGCAGTGCCGTAATAGATGGGACGGGAGGGCGAACTTACAATGAGCAGTTCTTC; CDR3aa: CSAVIDGTGGRTYNEQFF
j_gene: TRBJ2-1; abundance: NA; d_gene: TRBD1; v_gene: TRBV5-1; CDR3nt: TGCGCCAGCAGCTTGGCCATGGACAGGGGGTACAATGAGCAGTTCTTC; CDR3aa: CASSLAMDRGYNEQFF
j_gene: TRBJ2-3; abundance: once; d_gene: TRBD2; v_gene: TRBV20-1; CDR3nt: TGCAGTGCTGGGGGGGGTATTCGGACAGATACGCAGTATTTT; CDR3aa: CSAGGGIRTDTQYF
j_gene: TRBJ2-1; abundance: NA; d_gene: TRBD1; v_gene: TRBV6-1; CDR3nt: TGTGCCAGCAGTGTGCAGACAGGGTACAATGAGCAGTTCTTC; CDR3aa: CASSVQTGYNEQFF
j_gene: TRBJ2-1; abundance: many; d_gene: TRBD2; v_gene: TRBV20-1; CDR3nt: TGCAGTGCTAGAGATCTCCTAGCGGCCTACCCCTACAATGAGCAGTTCTTC; CDR3aa: CSARDLLAAYPYNEQFF
j_gene: TRBJ2-5; abundance: many; d_gene: NA; v_gene: TRBV12-3/TRBV12-4; CDR3nt: TGTGCCAGCAGTTTACGGACGCCTCGAGAGACCCAGTACTTC; CDR3aa: CASSLRTPRETQYF
j_gene: TRBJ2-5; abundance: NA; d_gene: NA; v_gene: TRBV10-2; CDR3nt: TGCGCCAGCAGTGAGGTCCAACGGAGAGAGACCCAGTACTTC; CDR3aa: CASSEVQRRETQYF
j_gene: TRBJ2-1; abundance: many; d_gene: TRBD2; v_gene: TRBV2; CDR3nt: TGTGCCAGCAGCGACCTAGCGGGAGAGCCCTACTACAATGAGCAGTTCTTC; CDR3aa: CASSDLAGEPYYNEQFF
j_gene: TRBJ2-7; abundance: many; d_gene: TRBD2; v_gene: TRBV28; CDR3nt: TGTGCCAGCAGTCCGGGACTAGCGATAAGAGGGTACTTC; CDR3aa: CASSPGLAIRGYF
j_gene: TRBJ2-2; abundance: NA; d_gene: TRBD2; v_gene: TRBV5-4; CDR3nt: TGTGCCAGCAGTACCGGGACTAGCGCATTGGTAGGCGGGGAGCTGTTTTTT; CDR3aa: CASSTGTSALVGGELFF
j_gene: TRBJ2-1; abundance: NA; d_gene: TRBD1; v_gene: TRBV12-3/TRBV12-4; CDR3nt: TGTGCCAGCACTCCACAGGGGAATGAGCAGTTCTTC; CDR3aa: CASTPQGNEQFF
j_gene: TRBJ1-5; abundance: NA; d_gene: TRBD1; v_gene: TRBV19; CDR3nt: TGTGCCAGTAGGAGATGGACAGGGGGGCTCCATCAGCCCCAGCATTTT; CDR3aa: CASRRWTGGLHQPQHF
j_gene: TRBJ2-2; abundance: few; d_gene: TRBD2; v_gene: TRBV5-1; CDR3nt: TGCGCCAGCAGCTTGGAATTGGGACTAGCGGGGGCCAACACCGGGGAGCTGTTTTTT; CDR3aa: CASSLELGLAGANTGELFF
j_gene: TRBJ2-3; abundance: NA; d_gene: NA; v_gene: TRBV6-2/TRBV6-3; CDR3nt: TGTGCCAGCAGTTACTCTTCCATCGGGCCAGTGGCTAGCAGTAGAGCAGATACGCAGTATTTT; CDR3aa: CASSYSSIGPVASSRADTQYF
j_gene: TRBJ2-1; abundance: NA; d_gene: NA; v_gene: TRBV9; CDR3nt: TGTGCCAGCAGCACTAGACAGAACCCCTACAATGAGCAGTTCTTC; CDR3aa: CASSTRQNPYNEQFF
j_gene: TRBJ2-4; abundance: NA; d_gene: NA; v_gene: TRBV6-1; CDR3nt: TGTGCCAGCAGTGAACAATTTCAGAGAAACATTCAGTACTTC; CDR3aa: CASSEQFQRNIQYF
j_gene: TRBJ1-3; abundance: NA; d_gene: NA; v_gene: TRBV5-4; CDR3nt: TGTGCCAGCAACGATCAGGGGAGGGACACCATATATTTT; CDR3aa: CASNDQGRDTIYF
j_gene: TRBJ2-7; abundance: NA; d_gene: NA; v_gene: TRBV5-1; CDR3nt: TGCGCCAGCAGCTTGGGCGGGACAGTCCCCGAGCAGTACTTC; CDR3aa: CASSLGGTVPEQYF
j_gene: TRBJ2-1; abundance: NA; d_gene: NA; v_gene: TRBV25-1; CDR3nt: TGTGCCAGCAGACCAAACCCGAGCGGGTCGTACAATGAGCAGTTCTTC; CDR3aa: CASRPNPSGSYNEQFF
j_gene: TRBJ2-5; abundance: many; d_gene: TRBD2; v_gene: TRBV28; CDR3nt: TGTGCCAGCAGCCGGATACTAGCGGGAATCCAAGAGACCCAGTACTTC; CDR3aa: CASSRILAGIQETQYF
j_gene: TRBJ1-4; abundance: once; d_gene: NA; v_gene: TRBV5-5; CDR3nt: TGTGCCAGCAGCCCTACAGGTTTCGGGTCCAATGAAAAACTGTTTTTT; CDR3aa: CASSPTGFGSNEKLFF
j_gene: TRBJ2-2; abundance: many; d_gene: NA; v_gene: TRBV15; CDR3nt: TGTGCCACCAGCAGAGATCCGCACAGTTCCACCGGGGAGCTGTTTTTT; CDR3aa: CATSRDPHSSTGELFF
j_gene: TRBJ1-5; abundance: few; d_gene: NA; v_gene: TRBV18; CDR3nt: TGTGCCAGCCCACGGGCCCAGCATTTT; CDR3aa: CASPRAQHF
j_gene: TRBJ1-1; abundance: many; d_gene: NA; v_gene: TRBV4-1; CDR3nt: TGCGCCAGCAGCCAAGGTGGGGCGAACACTGAAGCTTTCTTT; CDR3aa: CASSQGGANTEAFF
j_gene: TRBJ2-3; abundance: many; d_gene: NA; v_gene: TRBV2; CDR3nt: TGTGCCAGCAGTGCGGGAACTAGCACAGATACGCAGTATTTT; CDR3aa: CASSAGTSTDTQYF
j_gene: TRBJ1-4; abundance: few; d_gene: NA; v_gene: TRBV6-1; CDR3nt: TGTGCCAGCACCCAGGGAGGGGGGAGTAATGAAAAACTGTTTTTT; CDR3aa: CASTQGGGSNEKLFF
j_gene: TRBJ2-6; abundance: NA; d_gene: NA; v_gene: TRBV12-3/TRBV12-4; CDR3nt: TGTGCCAGCAGTTTTCAGGCAGGAACCTCTGGGGCCAACGTCCTGACTTTC; CDR3aa: CASSFQAGTSGANVLTF
j_gene: TRBJ1-1; abundance: many; d_gene: NA; v_gene: TRBV5-8; CDR3nt: TGTGCCAGCAGACCGCGTGGGAGCCCGACCACTGAAGCTTTCTTT; CDR3aa: CASRPRGSPTTEAFF
j_gene: TRBJ2-1; abundance: many; d_gene: NA; v_gene: TRBV28; CDR3nt: TGTGCCAGCAGTTTACCCTCCAATGAGCAGTTCTTC; CDR3aa: CASSLPSNEQFF
j_gene: TRBJ2-2; abundance: few; d_gene: TRBD1; v_gene: TRBV3-1; CDR3nt: TGTGCCAGCAGCCAATATCACACCGGGACAGCGAACACCGGGGAGCTGTTTTTT; CDR3aa: CASSQYHTGTANTGELFF
j_gene: TRBJ2-7; abundance: NA; d_gene: TRBD2; v_gene: TRBV27; CDR3nt: TGTGCCAGCAGTTCACCCTGGGCGGGAGGGGCCTACGAGCAGTACTTC; CDR3aa: CASSSPWAGGAYEQYF
j_gene: TRBJ2-7; abundance: many; d_gene: NA; v_gene: TRBV7-9; CDR3nt: TGTGCCAGCAGCTTGAGGCAGGACGCCTCCTACGAGCAGTACTTC; CDR3aa: CASSLRQDASYEQYF
j_gene: TRBJ2-1; abundance: many; d_gene: NA; v_gene: TRBV7-6; CDR3nt: TGTGCCAGCAGCTTAGGCCCTCCTCCCCAGGAGCAGTTCTTC; CDR3aa: CASSLGPPPQEQFF
j_gene: TRBJ2-1; abundance: NA; d_gene: TRBD2; v_gene: TRBV28; CDR3nt: TGTGCCAGCAGCCTATTAGCGGGAGAGGTGACGCAGTTCTTC; CDR3aa: CASSLLAGEVTQFF
j_gene: TRBJ1-5; abundance: NA; d_gene: NA; v_gene: TRBV7-6; CDR3nt: TGTGCCAGCAGCCCCCTCGGAAGTAGCAATCAGCCCCAGCATTTT; CDR3aa: CASSPLGSSNQPQHF
j_gene: TRBJ2-1; abundance: many; d_gene: TRBD2; v_gene: TRBV20-1; CDR3nt: TGCAGTGCTAGGCGGGGTAGCGGGAGCGCCTACAATGAGCAGTTCTTC; CDR3aa: CSARRGSGSAYNEQFF
j_gene: TRBJ1-1; abundance: few; d_gene: NA; v_gene: TRBV19; CDR3nt: TGTGCCAGTATAGGCCGGTACACTGAAGCTTTCTTT; CDR3aa: CASIGRYTEAFF
j_gene: TRBJ2-3; abundance: many; d_gene: TRBD2; v_gene: TRBV20-1; CDR3nt: TGCAGTGCTCCAATAGCGGGGGGCACAGATACGCAGTATTTT; CDR3aa: CSAPIAGGTDTQYF
j_gene: TRBJ2-3; abundance: many; d_gene: TRBD1; v_gene: TRBV5-1; CDR3nt: TGCGCCAGCAGCTTGTCGGACAGGGAAGATACGCAGTATTTT; CDR3aa: CASSLSDREDTQYF
j_gene: TRBJ2-7; abundance: many; d_gene: TRBD1; v_gene: TRBV7-8; CDR3nt: TGTGCCAGCAGCTCCACAGGGGAATCGCAGTACTTC; CDR3aa: CASSSTGESQYF
j_gene: TRBJ1-5; abundance: many; d_gene: NA; v_gene: TRBV7-3; CDR3nt: TGTGCCAGCAGCCGGGACACCGATCAGCCCCAGCATTTT; CDR3aa: CASSRDTDQPQHF
j_gene: TRBJ2-3; abundance: many; d_gene: TRBD2; v_gene: TRBV12-3/TRBV12-4; CDR3nt: TGTGCCAGCAGTTTTGGACTAGCGGGGCCCACAGATACGCAGTATTTT; CDR3aa: CASSFGLAGPTDTQYF
j_gene: TRBJ1-3; abundance: NA; d_gene: NA; v_gene: TRBV14; CDR3nt: TGTGCCAGCAGCCACACCGGGGGAAACACCATATATTTT; CDR3aa: CASSHTGGNTIYF
j_gene: TRBJ2-7; abundance: many; d_gene: TRBD1; v_gene: TRBV5-5; CDR3nt: TGTGCCAGCAGCTCCCGGGACAGGGGTGATCTCTACGAGCAGTACTTC; CDR3aa: CASSSRDRGDLYEQYF